The T cell receptor beta chain described here comes from a study of cytomegalovirus exposure and HLA in healthy donors. V was pared by 1 base and J by 0 bases, with 9 bases between. The CDR3 has 16 amino acids. Germline V gives CDR1 SGHAT, CDR2 FQNNGV. The protocol was immunoSEQ multiplex PCR, while the TCRdb copy is restricted to in-frame clones and leaves out a portion. Found here are approximately 130,000 clones, roughly 89% of them singletons; the top ten hold 1.5% to 2%. Sequencing was done on a sample of PBMCs. The chain combines TRBV11-2 with TRBJ1-4; D call uncertain. The sequence was collected from a woman between 18 and 29 years old in good health and CMV-seronegative. The CDR3 is CASSLGVVPTNEKLFF. The CDR3, as DNA: TGTGCCAGCAGCTTAGGAGTAGTACCAACTAATGAAAAACTGTTTTTT.